The 6 T cell receptor beta chains below all came from one sample that was sequenced in a study of cytomegalovirus exposure and HLA in healthy donors (dated by TCRdb to about 2017). Library construction relied on the immunoSEQ multiplex PCR assay. A mixture of 60 forward primers for TCR Vbeta segments and 13 reverse primers for TCR Jbeta segments was used in the multiplex PCR. TCRdb retrieved this table from immuneACCESS and kept in-frame rearrangements only. Not all clones are present; in checked studies, unresolved V genes account for under half, and no reason is known for the remainder. This sample is represented by over 100,000 clones; roughly 80% of them were singletons. The ten largest make up 1.3% to 1.5% of the sample. The material sequenced was PBMCs. The receptors shown here come from a female donor in good health and CMV-seronegative.

This clone was picked up one time. The chain employs TRBV9 and TRBJ2-2; D uncertain. Germline CDR1 reads SGDLS; CDR2 reads YYNGEE. The CDR3 is 16 amino acids. Trimming cost V 4 bases and J 0 bases, with 13 bases left between them. CDR3 in DNA: TGTGCCAGCAGCCAAAACCGGGTTCCGAACACCGGGGAGCTGTTTTTT. Protein: CASSQNRVPNTGELFF.

The genes are TRBV5-6 and TRBJ2-2; 14 bases agree with TRBD2. The germline V gene encodes CDR1 SGHDT and CDR2 YYEEEE. This CDR3 spans 17 amino acids. V shed 2 bases and J 4 bases; nucleotides not matched to a gene: 4. As DNA, the CDR3 is TGTGCCAGCAGCTTAAATGGACTAGCGGGAGGCACCGGGGAGCTGTTTTTT. Encoded protein: CASSLNGLAGGTGELFF.

The rearrangement uses TRBV6-5 and TRBJ2-3, with 8 bases fitting TRBD2. This CDR3 contains 14 residues. In germline, CDR1 is MNHEY, CDR2 SVGAGI. The V segment lost 4 bases and the J segment 6 bases; nucleotides outside the gene matches: 6. CDR3 nucleotides: TGTGCCAGCAGTTCGGGAGGGCCGACGGATACGCAGTATTTT. Its translation: CASSSGGPTDTQYF.

The chain joins TRBV14 to TRBJ2-3, with D tentatively TRBD2 (5 bases). The V end lost 4 bases, the J end lost 1 base, and 9 bases lay between the germline ends. This CDR3 contains 14 residues. Germline CDR1 SGHDN, CDR2 FVKESK. The chain's CDR3 is CASSLLGGTDTQYF. In nucleotides, the CDR3 is TGTGCCAGCAGCCTCCTCGGGGGCACAGATACGCAGTATTTT.

This chain uses TRBV28 with TRBJ2-2; D not certain. Looked up from germline, CDR1 is MDHEN and CDR2 is SYDVKM. The ends were cut back, 1 base at V and 2 bases at J, with 5 bases in the middle. The CDR3 loop spans 14 amino acids. The CDR3 spells CASSLSHNTGELFF. The CDR3 DNA reads as TGTGCCAGCAGTTTATCCCATAACACCGGGGAGCTGTTTTTT.

In this sample, this clone turned up a few times. The gene calls are TRBV7-9 and TRBJ2-7; 11 bases fit TRBD1. This CDR3 region has 17 residues. CDR1 and CDR2 (germline): SEHNR, FQNEAQ (reference sequence). With 6 bases clipped from V and 1 base from J, the junction kept 11 bases outside the gene matches. CDR3 amino acids: CASSPESGTGGSYEQYF. CDR3 bases: TGTGCCAGCAGTCCGGAGTCAGGGACAGGGGGTTCCTACGAGCAGTACTTC.